A selection of T cell receptor beta chains follows, all from one sample in a study of glioma-infiltrating T cells. TCRdb reprocessed the multiplex PCR reads with MiXCR, giving one entry per CDR3 protein. The profile shows approximately 190,000 distinct CDR3 sequences, around 32% of them singletons. Sequencing was carried out using glioma tissue, nonneoplastic brain tissue, or PBMCs (not recorded which). The receptor set was obtained from a human donor with low-grade glioma or glioblastoma, undergoing nonglioma brain surgery, or in good health (not recorded which). Both conserved end residues are part of each CDR3. Fields, in order: D gene, clone size, J gene, V gene, CDR3 DNA, CDR3 protein. D genes are given only for firm matches. Expanded clones are given a class, and other clones once, few, many or no size at all.

d_call: TRBD2; clone_size: many; j_call: TRBJ2-1; v_call: TRBV20-1; cdr3_nt: TGCACAGCTAGCGGGAGCTACAATGAGCAGTTCTTC; cdr3_aa: CTASGSYNEQFF
d_call: -; clone_size: many; j_call: TRBJ1-1; v_call: TRBV14; cdr3_nt: TGTGCCAGCAGCCCCCTTCGGGCATCCGAAGCTTTCTTT; cdr3_aa: CASSPLRASEAFF
d_call: TRBD1; clone_size: -; j_call: TRBJ2-7; v_call: TRBV5-1; cdr3_nt: TGCGCCAGCAGCTTCAGGATTTTGGGACAGAGCTCCTACGAGCAGTACTTC; cdr3_aa: CASSFRILGQSSYEQYF
d_call: TRBD2; clone_size: few; j_call: TRBJ2-3; v_call: TRBV7-2; cdr3_nt: TGTGCCAGCAGCCGCCCCGGTAGCGGGACGCAGTATTTT; cdr3_aa: CASSRPGSGTQYF
d_call: -; clone_size: -; j_call: TRBJ1-2; v_call: TRBV4-3; cdr3_nt: TGCGCCAGCAGCCAAGATAGGAACAGCCCTCCGGGCGGCTACACCTTC; cdr3_aa: CASSQDRNSPPGGYTF
d_call: -; clone_size: many; j_call: TRBJ2-5; v_call: TRBV6-2/TRBV6-3; cdr3_nt: TGTGCCAGCAGTTACGCGGACACGTACCAAGAGACCCAGTACTTC; cdr3_aa: CASSYADTYQETQYF
d_call: -; clone_size: -; j_call: TRBJ2-5; v_call: TRBV24-1; cdr3_nt: TGTGCCACCAGTGAAACAAACCAAGAGACCCAGTACTTC; cdr3_aa: CATSETNQETQYF
d_call: -; clone_size: -; j_call: TRBJ2-4; v_call: TRBV12-3/TRBV12-4; cdr3_nt: TGTGCCAGCAGTTCCGGCAGGGGGGGATACATTCAGTACTTC; cdr3_aa: CASSSGRGGYIQYF
d_call: -; clone_size: many; j_call: TRBJ1-5; v_call: TRBV6-2/TRBV6-3; cdr3_nt: TGTGCCAGCAGTTTCTTGGTTTCTCGGGGAAGCAATCAGCCCCAGCATTTT; cdr3_aa: CASSFLVSRGSNQPQHF
d_call: -; clone_size: many; j_call: TRBJ2-2; v_call: TRBV6-1; cdr3_nt: TGTGCCAGCAGTTACGCACGGGTTAGCACCGGGGAGCTGTTTTTT; cdr3_aa: CASSYARVSTGELFF
d_call: -; clone_size: many; j_call: TRBJ2-1; v_call: TRBV28; cdr3_nt: TGTGCCAGCAGTCCTTCAGGGACCACCTACAATGAGCAGTTCTTC; cdr3_aa: CASSPSGTTYNEQFF
d_call: TRBD2; clone_size: many; j_call: TRBJ2-7; v_call: TRBV12-3/TRBV12-4; cdr3_nt: TGTGCCAGCAGTTTAAGACTAGCGTCCTACGAGCAGTACTTC; cdr3_aa: CASSLRLASYEQYF
d_call: TRBD2; clone_size: few; j_call: TRBJ2-1; v_call: TRBV5-1; cdr3_nt: TGCGCCAGCAGCCGATTGACTAGCCTGGGTACGGATGGAAATGAGCAGTTCTTC; cdr3_aa: CASSRLTSLGTDGNEQFF
d_call: TRBD1; clone_size: many; j_call: TRBJ1-1; v_call: TRBV27; cdr3_nt: TGTGCCAGCAGTCCGACAGGGATGAACACTGAAGCTTTCTTT; cdr3_aa: CASSPTGMNTEAFF
d_call: -; clone_size: -; j_call: TRBJ2-7; v_call: TRBV4-3; cdr3_nt: TGCGCCAGCAGCCAATCAGGGGAGGCGCGGTACTTC; cdr3_aa: CASSQSGEARYF
d_call: TRBD2; clone_size: few; j_call: TRBJ2-7; v_call: TRBV4-3; cdr3_nt: TGCGCCAGCAGCCAAGATCGAGCGGGAAGCTCCTACGAGCAGTACTTC; cdr3_aa: CASSQDRAGSSYEQYF
d_call: TRBD1; clone_size: many; j_call: TRBJ1-3; v_call: TRBV11-2; cdr3_nt: TGTGCCAGCAGCTTTGCAGGGGGAGGGGGCATCGGAAACACCATATATTTT; cdr3_aa: CASSFAGGGGIGNTIYF
d_call: -; clone_size: many; j_call: TRBJ2-7; v_call: TRBV7-2; cdr3_nt: TGTGCCAGCAGCTCGGGATACTTAGTTACGTCTACCTACGAGCAGTACTTC; cdr3_aa: CASSSGYLVTSTYEQYF
d_call: -; clone_size: many; j_call: TRBJ1-5; v_call: TRBV7-9; cdr3_nt: TGTGCCAGCAGCCCGCCTGTTGGGCAGCCCCAGCATTTT; cdr3_aa: CASSPPVGQPQHF
d_call: -; clone_size: many; j_call: TRBJ1-5; v_call: TRBV3-1; cdr3_nt: TGTGCCAGCAGCCAAGATCCTCCAGGGATTCAGCCCCAGCATTTT; cdr3_aa: CASSQDPPGIQPQHF
d_call: -; clone_size: many; j_call: TRBJ1-1; v_call: TRBV18; cdr3_nt: TGTGCCAGCTCACTAGGAGCCACTGAAGCTTTCTTT; cdr3_aa: CASSLGATEAFF
d_call: TRBD2; clone_size: -; j_call: TRBJ2-7; v_call: TRBV10-3; cdr3_nt: TGTGCCATCAGGGTGTCCTCTAGCGGGAGCGGCTACGAGCAGTACTTC; cdr3_aa: CAIRVSSSGSGYEQYF
d_call: TRBD1; clone_size: -; j_call: TRBJ1-1; v_call: TRBV20-1; cdr3_nt: TGCAGCGTTGTCTGGCAGGGGGCGCGGAACACTGAAGCTTTCTTT; cdr3_aa: CSVVWQGARNTEAFF
d_call: -; clone_size: many; j_call: TRBJ2-5; v_call: TRBV11-2; cdr3_nt: TGTGCCAGCAGCAGGAGTCAAAAAGAGACCCAGTACTTC; cdr3_aa: CASSRSQKETQYF
d_call: TRBD2; clone_size: many; j_call: TRBJ2-7; v_call: TRBV20-1; cdr3_nt: TGCAGTGCTAGAACGGGACTAGCGCTCTCCTACGAGCAGTACTTC; cdr3_aa: CSARTGLALSYEQYF
d_call: TRBD1; clone_size: -; j_call: TRBJ1-1; v_call: TRBV19; cdr3_nt: TGTGCCAGTAGTACACAGGGGGCGAACACTGAAGCTTTCTTT; cdr3_aa: CASSTQGANTEAFF
d_call: -; clone_size: once; j_call: TRBJ2-3; v_call: TRBV6-1; cdr3_nt: TGTGCCAGCAGTCGGGTGGAGTCAGATACGCAGTGTTTT; cdr3_aa: CASSRVESDTQCF
d_call: -; clone_size: few; j_call: TRBJ2-1; v_call: TRBV7-3; cdr3_nt: TGTGCCAGCAGCTTAACAGGGGGAATCGGCAATGAGCAGTTCTTC; cdr3_aa: CASSLTGGIGNEQFF
d_call: TRBD2; clone_size: -; j_call: TRBJ2-3; v_call: TRBV6-6; cdr3_nt: TGTGCCAGCACCCGGACTAGCGGGAGCTCGGATACGCAGTATTTT; cdr3_aa: CASTRTSGSSDTQYF
d_call: TRBD1; clone_size: -; j_call: TRBJ1-1; v_call: TRBV13; cdr3_nt: TGTGCCAGCAGCACGACAGGGCGAGGGACTGAAGCTTTCTTT; cdr3_aa: CASSTTGRGTEAFF
d_call: -; clone_size: many; j_call: TRBJ2-2; v_call: TRBV5-4; cdr3_nt: TGTGCCAGCAGCTTTTCGACAGGTGCGCTGTTTTTT; cdr3_aa: CASSFSTGALFF
d_call: -; clone_size: few; j_call: TRBJ2-1; v_call: TRBV19; cdr3_nt: TGTGCCAGTAGTAGCGCGGGGTTCTACAATGAGCAGTTCTTC; cdr3_aa: CASSSAGFYNEQFF
d_call: TRBD1; clone_size: many; j_call: TRBJ2-1; v_call: TRBV19; cdr3_nt: TGTGCCGGGGGGACAGGGCCCATCAATGAGCAGTTCTTC; cdr3_aa: CAGGTGPINEQFF
d_call: -; clone_size: -; j_call: TRBJ2-3; v_call: TRBV6-5; cdr3_nt: TGCGCCAACAGTTACTCGACAGATACGCAGTATTTT; cdr3_aa: CANSYSTDTQYF
d_call: TRBD1; clone_size: many; j_call: TRBJ2-3; v_call: TRBV5-1; cdr3_nt: TGCGCCAGCAGCTGGTCCGGGACAGGCACAGATACGCAGTATTTT; cdr3_aa: CASSWSGTGTDTQYF
d_call: -; clone_size: many; j_call: TRBJ2-7; v_call: TRBV6-1; cdr3_nt: TGTGCCAGCAGCCGGGACCAACTAGGCTCCTACGAGCAGTACTTC; cdr3_aa: CASSRDQLGSYEQYF
d_call: -; clone_size: many; j_call: TRBJ2-7; v_call: TRBV27; cdr3_nt: TGTGCCAGCAGTTTAGGAGGTTTTCATTACGAGCAGTACTTC; cdr3_aa: CASSLGGFHYEQYF
d_call: TRBD2; clone_size: -; j_call: TRBJ2-1; v_call: TRBV5-1; cdr3_nt: TGCGCCAGCAGCTTGGCAGGACTAGCGGGAGGTTTGGGTGGCAATGAGCAGTTCTTC; cdr3_aa: CASSLAGLAGGLGGNEQFF
d_call: -; clone_size: -; j_call: TRBJ2-3; v_call: TRBV2; cdr3_nt: TGTGCCAGCAGTGTAGGGACTCGAACACCCACAGATACGCAGTATTTT; cdr3_aa: CASSVGTRTPTDTQYF
d_call: TRBD2; clone_size: -; j_call: TRBJ2-7; v_call: TRBV12-3/TRBV12-4; cdr3_nt: TGTGCCAGCAGCTCACTTTTGACTAGCGGGAGATACGAGCAGTACTTC; cdr3_aa: CASSSLLTSGRYEQYF
d_call: -; clone_size: many; j_call: TRBJ2-4; v_call: TRBV6-5; cdr3_nt: TGTGCCAGCAGTTACTCCCGCGGAGCCAAAAACATTCAGTACTTC; cdr3_aa: CASSYSRGAKNIQYF
d_call: -; clone_size: many; j_call: TRBJ2-3; v_call: TRBV20-1; cdr3_nt: TGCAGTGCTAGAGGACCGTACACTAGCACAGATACGCAGTATTTT; cdr3_aa: CSARGPYTSTDTQYF
d_call: TRBD1; clone_size: many; j_call: TRBJ2-1; v_call: TRBV7-2; cdr3_nt: TGTGCCAGCAGCAGAGCGGGACAGGGGGTTGATGAGCAGTTCTTC; cdr3_aa: CASSRAGQGVDEQFF
d_call: -; clone_size: few; j_call: TRBJ1-1; v_call: TRBV12-3/TRBV12-4; cdr3_nt: TGTGCCAGCAGTTTTTCGCCGGGGGGGAACACTGAAGCTTTCTTT; cdr3_aa: CASSFSPGGNTEAFF
d_call: -; clone_size: many; j_call: TRBJ2-1; v_call: TRBV20-1; cdr3_nt: TGCAGTGCTAGAGATCGGTTGAGGACCTACAATGAGCAGTTCTTC; cdr3_aa: CSARDRLRTYNEQFF
d_call: TRBD1; clone_size: many; j_call: TRBJ2-1; v_call: TRBV15; cdr3_nt: TGTGCCACCAGCAGAGGTGGGACAGGAATCTACAATGAGCAGTTCTTC; cdr3_aa: CATSRGGTGIYNEQFF
d_call: TRBD1; clone_size: many; j_call: TRBJ2-3; v_call: TRBV6-2/TRBV6-3; cdr3_nt: TGTGCCAGCAGCTACGACAGGGGCGAGTATTTT; cdr3_aa: CASSYDRGEYF
d_call: -; clone_size: many; j_call: TRBJ2-5; v_call: TRBV4-2; cdr3_nt: TGTGCCAGCAGCCGAGACGGTGGGGTGGAGACCCAGTACTTC; cdr3_aa: CASSRDGGVETQYF
d_call: TRBD2; clone_size: -; j_call: TRBJ2-1; v_call: TRBV4-1; cdr3_nt: TGCGCCAGCAGCCAAGATCCCCAGCGGGAGGGCCGCAATGAGCAGTTCTTC; cdr3_aa: CASSQDPQREGRNEQFF
d_call: TRBD1; clone_size: many; j_call: TRBJ2-3; v_call: TRBV29-1; cdr3_nt: TGCAGCGCCCACGGGACAGATAGCACAGATACGCAGTATTTT; cdr3_aa: CSAHGTDSTDTQYF
d_call: TRBD1; clone_size: many; j_call: TRBJ2-5; v_call: TRBV28; cdr3_nt: TGTGCCAGCAGACCAGGGGGTAGAGAGACCCAGTACTTC; cdr3_aa: CASRPGGRETQYF
d_call: -; clone_size: many; j_call: TRBJ2-3; v_call: TRBV7-9; cdr3_nt: TGTGCCAGCAGCTTACTCTTCACAGATACGCAGTATTTT; cdr3_aa: CASSLLFTDTQYF
d_call: -; clone_size: many; j_call: TRBJ2-4; v_call: TRBV28; cdr3_nt: TGTGCCAGCAGTTTGGACCCCCTAGGCAAAAACATTCAGTACTTC; cdr3_aa: CASSLDPLGKNIQYF